These 17 T cell receptor beta chains share one sample of origin, sequenced in a study of T cells in Graves' hyperthyroidism and ophthalmopathy. TCR beta CDR3 sequences were amplified from RNA transcripts. Using the HTBI primer set, a first-round RT-PCR was run on the TCR CDR3. TCRdb re-called the multiplex PCR reads through MiXCR, storing one row per CDR3 protein. The sample has about 350,000 distinct CDR3 sequences, approximately 15% seen once. Material: blood. These TCRs come from a woman aged 30 to 39 with Graves' hyperthyroidism.

This clonotype showed up many times. This chain joins TRBV20-1 and TRBJ2-5; 7 bases agree with TRBD2. The V gene end was trimmed by 3 bases and the J gene end by 1 base; junction bases not matched to a gene: 2. CDR1 is DFQATT and CDR2 is SNEGSKA in the germline V gene (reference sequence). The CDR3 length is 13 residues. CDR3 amino acids: CSASGRLQETQYF. The CDR3 region has the DNA TGCAGTGCTAGCGGGAGGCTCCAAGAGACCCAGTACTTC.

Of note for this clonotype: This may be a read error: a much more frequent sequence differs by one nucleotide. V gene TRBV30 combines with J gene TRBJ2-3; D unclear. CDR3 size: 15 residues. Germline V lookup: CDR1 GTSNPN, CDR2 SVGIG (reference sequence). This CDR3 is CAWSVQGLSTDTLYF. CDR3 nucleotides: TGTGCCTGGAGTGTACAAGGGCTCAGCACAGATACGCTGTATTTT.

The CDR3 is CASSQGSGQGLAGELFF. In DNA, the CDR3 is TGTGCCAGCAGCCAAGGAAGCGGGCAGGGTCTCGCCGGGGAGCTGTTTTTT. This rearrangement joins TRBV3-1 to TRBJ2-2; D possibly corresponds to TRBD2 (6 bases). The V end was cut by 1 base, the J end by 6 bases, with 18 bases between. There are 17 residues in the CDR3. Germline CDR1 LGHDT, CDR2 YNNKEL (reference sequence). Based on the CDR3 plus reference TRBV3-1 and TRBJ2-2, the full variable domain is DTAVSQTPKYLVTQMGNDKSIKCEQNLGHDTMYWYKQDSKKFLKIMFSYNNKELIINETVPNRFSPKSPDKAHLNLHINSLELGDSAVYFCASSQGSGQGLAGELFFGEGSRLTVL.

This clonotype was picked up many times. J is TRBJ2-7 and V is TRBV28, with D perhaps matching TRBD1 (6 bases). Germline V gene sequence: CDR1 MDHEN, CDR2 SYDVKM. CDR3 size: 15 residues. Deletions cut 8 bases from V and 12 bases from J, with 29 bases between. This CDR3 reads CASGIPGQAPGYRYF. In nucleotides, the CDR3 is TGTGCCAGCGGGATTCCGGGACAAGCTCCTGGGTATCGGTACTTC.

The table lists this clonotype with a few counts. A much larger clone is a single base away; this may be a read error. V usage is TRBV7-8 and J usage is TRBJ2-1, with TRBD2 matching over 10 bases. The CDR3 runs 15 residues. Trimming cost V 5 bases and J 3 bases; bases outside gene matches: 4. CDR1 SGHVS and CDR2 FQNEAQ come from the germline V gene. The CDR3 DNA reads TGTGCCAGCAGCACCACTAGCGGGAACTACAATGAGCAGTTCTTC. Translation: CASSTTSGNYNEQFF.

This clonotype was found many times. The chain couples TRBV28 to TRBJ1-2, with 7 bases that match TRBD1. The ends lost 5 bases at V and 0 bases at J; junction bases unmatched: 3. The CDR3 is 14 residues long. Germline CDR1 reads MDHEN; CDR2 reads SYDVKM. CDR3 DNA: TGTGCCAGCAGTACCGGGACAGCTAACTATGGCTACACCTTC. This translates into CASSTGTANYGYTF.

This clonotype was detected only a few times. The chain carries TRBV20-1 and TRBJ2-1; 13 bases line up with TRBD2. V shed 5 bases, J shed 2 bases, and the junction held 3 bases outside the gene matches. This CDR3 contains 15 residues. Germline lookup yields CDR1 DFQATT and CDR2 SNEGSKA (reference sequence). The CDR3 sequence is CSAGGTSGTYNEQFF. CDR3 nucleotide sequence: TGCAGTGCTGGCGGGACTAGCGGGACCTACAATGAGCAGTTCTTC.

The chain has TRBV7-3 and TRBJ2-3, with D perhaps matching TRBD1 (6 bases). This CDR3 is built from 12 residues. CDR1 and CDR2 (germline): SGHTA, FQGTGA. With 4 bases removed from V and 8 bases from J, the gap between germline ends came to 10 bases. CDR3 sequence: CASSSDSRTQYF. CDR3 DNA: TGTGCCAGCAGCTCGGACAGTCGTACGCAGTATTTT.

V and J are TRBV4-2 and TRBJ1-2; TRBD1 is a possible D gene (5 bases). Trimming cost V 1 base and J 2 bases, with 11 bases left between them. Germline CDR1 reads LGHNA; CDR2 reads YNFKEQ. This CDR3 is 15 amino acids long. The CDR3 spells CASSQGGGDNYGYTF. The CDR3 DNA reads as TGTGCCAGCAGCCAAGGGGGAGGGGACAACTATGGCTACACCTTC.

At least ten counts were recorded for this clonotype. This CDR3 reads CASSLSLLSYEQYF. The CDR3 DNA sequence: TGTGCCAGCAGTTTATCCTTGCTCTCCTACGAGCAGTACTTC. The chain couples TRBV12-3 or TRBV12-4 to TRBJ2-7; D is ambiguous. The CDR3 has 14 amino acids. Trimming removed 2 bases at V and 0 bases at J, with 8 bases between.

V usage is TRBV7-9 and J usage is TRBJ2-6; 9 nucleotides agree with TRBD1. The CDR3 is 18 residues long. J lost 0 bases, V lost 1 base, and 4 bases had no gene match. Germline CDR1 and CDR2: SEHNR and FQNEAQ (reference sequence). CDR3: CASSLGDRVHSGANVLTF. In DNA form, the CDR3 reads TGTGCCAGCAGCTTAGGGGACAGGGTTCACTCTGGGGCCAACGTCCTGACTTTC.

This clonotype was counted only a few times. The V and J genes are TRBV30 and TRBJ2-1; 10 bases align to TRBD2. Germline lookup yields CDR1 GTSNPN and CDR2 SVGIG (reference sequence). CDR3 length: 16 residues. V lost 1 base and J lost 1; bases outside the gene matches: 4. The DNA of the CDR3 is TGTGCCTGGAGTGGAGGACTAGCGGCATCCTACAATGAGCAGTTCTTC. This sequence encodes CAWSGGLAASYNEQFF.

A few counts support this clonotype. This chain connects TRBV10-3 to TRBJ2-1; the match to TRBD2 covers 8 bases. V trimming: 2 bases; J trimming: 1 base; junction bases outside the gene matches: 1. Germline V gene sequence: CDR1 ENHRY, CDR2 SYGVKD. The CDR3 runs to 15 residues. In DNA form, the CDR3 reads TGTGCCATCAGTGAGGGACTAGCTTCCTACAATGAGCAGTTCTTC. Protein sequence: CAISEGLASYNEQFF.

This clonotype was counted between two and nine times. The genes are TRBV6-2 or TRBV6-3 and TRBJ1-1, with D perhaps TRBD1 (5 bases). Between the trimmed V and J ends, which lost 6 bases and 6 bases, there was a span of 8 bases. Germline loops: CDR1 MNHEY, CDR2 SVGEGT. CDR3 length: 11 residues. The CDR3 spells CASSWGSEAFF. The CDR3 region has the DNA TGTGCCAGCAGCTGGGGGTCTGAAGCTTTCTTT.

Note on this clonotype: A read error may explain this, as a much larger clone is one base away. The chain is built from TRBV11-2 and TRBJ2-2; no firm D call. V was clipped by 8 bases and J by 10 bases, with 20 bases between them. There are 14 residues in the CDR3. Per germline, CDR1 SGHAT and CDR2 FQNNGV. The CDR3, as DNA: TGTGCCAGCGGACCGGACCGTCAGGCGTCGGAGCTGTTTTTT. Translating gives CASGPDRQASELFF.

The chain joins TRBV20-1 to TRBJ2-1, with TRBD1 matching 8 bases. From germline, CDR1 is DFQATT and CDR2 SNEGSKA (reference sequence). This CDR3 has 13 amino acids. The CDR3 DNA reads as TGCAGGGTCGGGACAGGCGGAGGTAATGAGCAGTTCTTC. It is translated as CRVGTGGGNEQFF.

This clonotype was observed at least ten times. The CDR3 sequence: CASSMIRRDSPSYEQYF. Written as DNA, the CDR3 is TGTGCCAGTAGTATGATTCGCCGAGACAGCCCCTCCTACGAGCAGTACTTC. J is TRBJ2-7 and V is TRBV19, with a weak D call TRBD1 (5 bases). The CDR3 has 17 residues. Per germline, CDR1 LNHDA and CDR2 SQIVND (reference sequence). The V and J ends lost 3 bases and 0 bases respectively, with 18 bases between them. Complete variable domain (other parts from reference TRBV19 and TRBJ2-7): DGGITQSPKYLFRKEGQNVTLSCEQNLNHDAMYWYRQDPGQGLRLIYYSQIVNDFQKGDIAEGYSVSREKKESFPLTVTSAQKNPTAFYLCASSMIRRDSPSYEQYFGPGTRLTVT.